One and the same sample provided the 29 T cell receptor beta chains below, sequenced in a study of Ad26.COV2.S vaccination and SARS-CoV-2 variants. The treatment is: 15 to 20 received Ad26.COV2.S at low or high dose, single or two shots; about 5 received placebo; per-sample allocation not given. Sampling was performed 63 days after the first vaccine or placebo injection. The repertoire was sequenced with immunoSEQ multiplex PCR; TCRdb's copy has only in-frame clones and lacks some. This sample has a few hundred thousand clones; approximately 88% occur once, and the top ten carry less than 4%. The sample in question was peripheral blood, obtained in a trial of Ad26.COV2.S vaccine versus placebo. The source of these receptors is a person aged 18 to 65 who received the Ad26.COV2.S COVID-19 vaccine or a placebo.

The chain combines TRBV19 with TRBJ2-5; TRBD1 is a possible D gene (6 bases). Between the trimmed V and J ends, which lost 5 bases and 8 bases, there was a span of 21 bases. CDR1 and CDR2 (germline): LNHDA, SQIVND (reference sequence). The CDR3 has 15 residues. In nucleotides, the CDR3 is TGTGCCAGTAGTGCCCGTCCCCTGGACAGCCAAACCCAGTACTTC. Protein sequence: CASSARPLDSQTQYF. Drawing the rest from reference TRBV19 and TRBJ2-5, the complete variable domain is DGGITQSPKYLFRKEGQNVTLSCEQNLNHDAMYWYRQDPGQGLRLIYYSQIVNDFQKGDIAEGYSVSREKKESFPLTVTSAQKNPTAFYLCASSARPLDSQTQYFGPGTRLLVL.

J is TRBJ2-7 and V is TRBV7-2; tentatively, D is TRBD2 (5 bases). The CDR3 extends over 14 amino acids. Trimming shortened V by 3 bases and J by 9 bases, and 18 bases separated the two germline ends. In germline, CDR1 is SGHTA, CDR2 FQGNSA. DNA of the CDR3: TGTGCCAGCAGCTTTAACCGGGGTGAGGGTGGGCAGTACTTC. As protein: CASSFNRGEGGQYF.

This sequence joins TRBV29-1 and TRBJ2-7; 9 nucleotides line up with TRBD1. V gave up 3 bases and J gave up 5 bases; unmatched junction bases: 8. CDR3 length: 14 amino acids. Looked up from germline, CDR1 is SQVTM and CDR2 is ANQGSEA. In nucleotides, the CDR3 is TGCAGCGTTGATTTGGGACAGGGTTTCGACGAGCAGTACTTC. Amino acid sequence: CSVDLGQGFDEQYF.

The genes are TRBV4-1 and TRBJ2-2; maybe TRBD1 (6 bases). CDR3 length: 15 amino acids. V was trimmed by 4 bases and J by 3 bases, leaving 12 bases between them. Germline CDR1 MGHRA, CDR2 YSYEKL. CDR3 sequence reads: CASSRSDSDTGELFF. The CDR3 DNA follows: TGCGCCAGCAGCCGGTCGGACAGTGACACCGGGGAGCTGTTTTTT.

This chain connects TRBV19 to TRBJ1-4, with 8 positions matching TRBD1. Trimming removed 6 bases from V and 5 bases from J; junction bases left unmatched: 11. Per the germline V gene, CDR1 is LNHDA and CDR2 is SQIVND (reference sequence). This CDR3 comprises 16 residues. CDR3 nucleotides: TGTGCCAGTAGCCCGCAGCGGACAGGGACAAATGAAAAACTGTTTTTT. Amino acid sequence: CASSPQRTGTNEKLFF.

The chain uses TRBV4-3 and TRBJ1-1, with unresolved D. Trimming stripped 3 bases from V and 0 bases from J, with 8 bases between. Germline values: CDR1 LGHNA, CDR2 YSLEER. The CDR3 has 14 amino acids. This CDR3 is CASSQGLMNTEAFF. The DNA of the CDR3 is TGCGCCAGCAGCCAGGGTCTGATGAACACTGAAGCTTTCTTT.

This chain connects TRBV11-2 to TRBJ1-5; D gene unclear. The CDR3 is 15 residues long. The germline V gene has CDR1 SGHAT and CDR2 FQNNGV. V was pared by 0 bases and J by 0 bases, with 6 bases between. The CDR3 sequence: CASSLDGYSNQPQHF. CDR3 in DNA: TGTGCCAGCAGCTTAGATGGTTATAGCAATCAGCCCCAGCATTTT.

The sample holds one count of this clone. CDR3 in DNA: TGTGCCAGTAGTATCGGACAGGCTGGTAATTCACCCCTCCACTTT. Translation: CASSIGQAGNSPLHF. V is TRBV19 and J is TRBJ1-6, with 7 bases lining up with TRBD1. Germline loops: CDR1 LNHDA, CDR2 SQIVND (reference sequence). J was trimmed by 6 bases and V by 3 bases; bases with no gene match: 5. This CDR3 has 15 residues. Full variable domain (rest looked up from reference TRBV19 and TRBJ1-6): DGGITQSPKYLFRKEGQNVTLSCEQNLNHDAMYWYRQDPGQGLRLIYYSQIVNDFQKGDIAEGYSVSREKKESFPLTVTSAQKNPTAFYLCASSIGQAGNSPLHFGNGTRLTVT.

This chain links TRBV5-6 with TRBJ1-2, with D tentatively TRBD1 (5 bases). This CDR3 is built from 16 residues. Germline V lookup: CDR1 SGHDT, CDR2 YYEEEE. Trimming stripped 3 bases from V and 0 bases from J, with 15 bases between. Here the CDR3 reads CASSYRGARSNYGYTF. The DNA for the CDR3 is TGTGCCAGCAGCTATCGGGGCGCACGATCTAACTATGGCTACACCTTC.

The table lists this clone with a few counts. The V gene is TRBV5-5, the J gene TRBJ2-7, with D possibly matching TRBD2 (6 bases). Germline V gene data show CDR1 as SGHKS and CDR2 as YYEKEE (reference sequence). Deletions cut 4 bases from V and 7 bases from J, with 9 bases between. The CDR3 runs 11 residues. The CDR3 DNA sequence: TGTGCCAGCAGCGGTCGGGGGGAGCAGTACTTC. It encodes CASSGRGEQYF.

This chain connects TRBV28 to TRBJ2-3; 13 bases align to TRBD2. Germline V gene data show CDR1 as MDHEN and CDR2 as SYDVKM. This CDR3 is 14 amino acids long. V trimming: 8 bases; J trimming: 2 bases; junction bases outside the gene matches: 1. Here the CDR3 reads CASGLAGATDTQYF. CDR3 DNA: TGTGCCAGCGGACTAGCGGGGGCCACAGATACGCAGTATTTT.

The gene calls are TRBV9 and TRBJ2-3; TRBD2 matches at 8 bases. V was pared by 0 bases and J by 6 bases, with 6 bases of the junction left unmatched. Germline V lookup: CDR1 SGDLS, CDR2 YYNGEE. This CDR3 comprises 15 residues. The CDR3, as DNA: TGTGCCAGCAGCGTAGCTGGTAGCGGGGTGGATACGCAGTATTTT. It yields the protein CASSVAGSGVDTQYF.

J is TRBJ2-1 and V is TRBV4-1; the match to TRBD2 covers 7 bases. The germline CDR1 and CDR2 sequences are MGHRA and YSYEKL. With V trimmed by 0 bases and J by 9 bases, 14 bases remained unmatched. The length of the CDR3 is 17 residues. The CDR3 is CASSQDSAARRGVEQFF. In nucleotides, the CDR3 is TGCGCCAGCAGCCAAGATTCCGCGGCTCGTCGGGGGGTTGAGCAGTTCTTC.

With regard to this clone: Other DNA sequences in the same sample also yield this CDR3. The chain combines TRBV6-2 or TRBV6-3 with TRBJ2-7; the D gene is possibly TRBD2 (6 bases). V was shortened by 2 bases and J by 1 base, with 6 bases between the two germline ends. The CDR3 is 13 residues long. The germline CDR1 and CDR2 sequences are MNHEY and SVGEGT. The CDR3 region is CASSYSGSYEQYF. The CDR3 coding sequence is TGTGCCAGCAGTTACAGCGGGTCCTACGAGCAGTACTTC.

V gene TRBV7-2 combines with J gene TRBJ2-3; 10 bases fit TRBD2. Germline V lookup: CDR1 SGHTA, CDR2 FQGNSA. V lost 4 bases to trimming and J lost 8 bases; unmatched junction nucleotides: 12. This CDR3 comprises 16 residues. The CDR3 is CASSWSTSGAVGTQYF. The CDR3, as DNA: TGTGCCAGCAGCTGGTCTACTAGCGGGGCAGTGGGTACGCAGTATTTT.

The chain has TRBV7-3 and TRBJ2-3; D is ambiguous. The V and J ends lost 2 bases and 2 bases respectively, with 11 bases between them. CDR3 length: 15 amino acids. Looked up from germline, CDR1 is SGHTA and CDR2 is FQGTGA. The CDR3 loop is CASSLDPGSTDTQYF. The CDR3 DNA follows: TGTGCCAGCAGCTTAGATCCCGGTTCCACAGATACGCAGTATTTT.

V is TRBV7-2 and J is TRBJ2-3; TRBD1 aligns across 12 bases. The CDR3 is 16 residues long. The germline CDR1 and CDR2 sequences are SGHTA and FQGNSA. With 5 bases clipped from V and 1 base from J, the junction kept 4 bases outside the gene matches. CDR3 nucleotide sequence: TGTGCCAGCAGCCCCGGGACAGGGGGCCGCACAGATACGCAGTATTTT. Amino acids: CASSPGTGGRTDTQYF.

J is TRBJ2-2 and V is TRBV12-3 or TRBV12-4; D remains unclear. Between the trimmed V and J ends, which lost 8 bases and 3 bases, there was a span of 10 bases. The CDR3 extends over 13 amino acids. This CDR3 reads CASSRGYTGELFF. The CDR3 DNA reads TGTGCCAGCTCAAGAGGCTACACCGGGGAGCTGTTTTTT.

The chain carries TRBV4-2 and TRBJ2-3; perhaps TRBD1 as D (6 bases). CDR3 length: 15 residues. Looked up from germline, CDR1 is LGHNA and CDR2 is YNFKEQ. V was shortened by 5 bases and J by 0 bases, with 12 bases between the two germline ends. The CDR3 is CASSTRTVSTDTQYF. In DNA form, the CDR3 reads TGTGCCAGCAGCACCCGGACAGTGAGCACAGATACGCAGTATTTT.

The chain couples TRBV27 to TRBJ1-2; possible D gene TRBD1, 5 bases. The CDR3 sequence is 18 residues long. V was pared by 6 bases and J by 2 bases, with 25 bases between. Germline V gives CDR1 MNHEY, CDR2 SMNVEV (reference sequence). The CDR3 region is CASSHKPPRQSPNYGYTF. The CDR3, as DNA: TGTGCCAGCAGCCATAAGCCACCGAGACAGTCGCCCAACTATGGCTACACCTTC.

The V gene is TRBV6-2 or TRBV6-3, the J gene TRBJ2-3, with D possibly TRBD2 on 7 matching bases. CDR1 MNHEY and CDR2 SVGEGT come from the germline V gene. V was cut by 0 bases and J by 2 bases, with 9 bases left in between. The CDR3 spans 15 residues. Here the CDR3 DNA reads TGTGCCAGCAGTTACTCACGGGGGGCCACAGATACGCAGTATTTT. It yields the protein CASSYSRGATDTQYF.

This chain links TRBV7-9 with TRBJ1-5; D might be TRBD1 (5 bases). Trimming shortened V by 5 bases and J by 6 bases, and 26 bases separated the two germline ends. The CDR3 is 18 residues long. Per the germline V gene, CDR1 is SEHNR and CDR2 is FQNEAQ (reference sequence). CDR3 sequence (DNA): TGTGCCAGCAGCCCAGTACTAGGGCGGGACCTCATGCGTCAGCCCCAGCATTTT. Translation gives CASSPVLGRDLMRQPQHF. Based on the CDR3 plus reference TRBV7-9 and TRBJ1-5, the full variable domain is DTGVSQNPRHKITKRGQNVTFRCDPISEHNRLYWYRQTLGQGPEFLTYFQNEAQLEKSRLLSDRFSAERPKGSFSTLEIQRTEQGDSAMYLCASSPVLGRDLMRQPQHFGDGTRLSIL.

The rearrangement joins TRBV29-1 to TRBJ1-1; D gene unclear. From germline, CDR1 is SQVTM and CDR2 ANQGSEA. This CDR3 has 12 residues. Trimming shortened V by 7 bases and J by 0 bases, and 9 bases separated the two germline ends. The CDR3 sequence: CSAADMNTEAFF. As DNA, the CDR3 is TGCAGCGCCGCAGACATGAACACTGAAGCTTTCTTT.

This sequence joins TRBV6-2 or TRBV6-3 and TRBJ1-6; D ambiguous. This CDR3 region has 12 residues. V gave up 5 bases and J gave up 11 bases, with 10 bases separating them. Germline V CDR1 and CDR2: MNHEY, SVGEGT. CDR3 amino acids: CASSLTNTPLHF. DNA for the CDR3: TGTGCCAGCAGTCTGACAAATACACCCCTCCACTTT.

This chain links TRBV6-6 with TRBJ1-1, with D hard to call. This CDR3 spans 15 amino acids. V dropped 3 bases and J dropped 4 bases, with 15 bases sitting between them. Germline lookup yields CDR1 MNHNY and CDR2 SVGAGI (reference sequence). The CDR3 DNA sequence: TGTGCCAGCAGTTATCGTTCGGGAAAGGTCACTGAAGCTTTCTTT. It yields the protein CASSYRSGKVTEAFF.

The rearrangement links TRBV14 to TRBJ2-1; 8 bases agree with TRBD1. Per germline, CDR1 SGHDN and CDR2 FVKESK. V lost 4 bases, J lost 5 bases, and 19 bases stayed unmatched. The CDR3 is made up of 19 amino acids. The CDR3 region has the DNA TGTGCCAGCAGCCCCGAGCGCCCTAGGGCAGGGGGCCTAGACAATGAGCAGTTCTTC. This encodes CASSPERPRAGGLDNEQFF.

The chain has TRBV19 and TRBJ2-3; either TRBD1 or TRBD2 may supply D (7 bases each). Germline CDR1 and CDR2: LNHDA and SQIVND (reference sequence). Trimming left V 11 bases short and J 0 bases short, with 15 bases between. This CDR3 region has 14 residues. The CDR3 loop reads CASGEGASTDTQYF. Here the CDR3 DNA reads TGTGCCTCCGGGGAGGGGGCTAGCACAGATACGCAGTATTTT.

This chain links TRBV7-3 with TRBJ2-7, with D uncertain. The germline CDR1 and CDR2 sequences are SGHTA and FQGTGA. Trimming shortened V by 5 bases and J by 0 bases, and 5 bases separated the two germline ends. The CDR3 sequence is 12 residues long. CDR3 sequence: CASSPSSYEQYF. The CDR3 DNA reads TGTGCCAGCAGCCCGAGCTCCTACGAGCAGTACTTC.

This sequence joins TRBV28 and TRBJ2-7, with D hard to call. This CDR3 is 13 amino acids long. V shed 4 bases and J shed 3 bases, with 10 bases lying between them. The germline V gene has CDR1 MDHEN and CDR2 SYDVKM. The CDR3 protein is CASSSSILYEQYF. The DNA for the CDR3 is TGTGCCAGCAGTTCCAGTATCCTCTACGAGCAGTACTTC.